This TCR beta chain was identified during a study of human T cells and chemical hapten exposure. Study outcomes and limitations: TCRs exceeding a frequency of 1 in 1000 stayed unchanged under DPC sensitization. It should be noted that donors had alopecia, so their immune response may differ from healthy people's.

From the RACE reads, TCRdb called clonotypes with MiXCR, one entry per CDR3 protein. The table includes fewer than 150,000 distinct CDR3 sequences, 13% detected once. Stated time point: pre-sensitization, week 0. Treatment: therapeutic diphenylcyclopropenone sensitization with weekly scalp DPC. Total RNA was isolated from unfractionated whole blood. This clonotype came up a few times. Its antigen is currently unknown. The material sequenced was whole blood, taken in connection with sensitization to the hapten diphenylcyclopropenone (DPC). The receptor was derived from a woman aged 18-29 years with alopecia areata. Some clones in this sample may be carry-over from other donors' samples.

The CDR3 sequence is CASSLTDRDNQPQHF. The CDR3 nucleotides are TGCGCCAGCAGCTTAACGGACCGAGACAATCAGCCCCAGCATTTT. This sequence joins TRBV5-1 and TRBJ1-5, with D hard to call. Per the germline V gene, CDR1 is SGHRS and CDR2 is YFSETQ. V shed 2 bases and J shed 3 bases, with 12 bases lying between them. This CDR3 is built from 15 residues. Based on the CDR3 plus reference TRBV5-1 and TRBJ1-5, the full variable domain is KAGVTQTPRYLIKTRGQQVTLSCSPISGHRSVSWYQQTPGQGLQFLFEYFSETQRNKGNFPGRFSGRQFSNSRSEMNVSTLELGDSALYLCASSLTDRDNQPQHFGDGTRLSIL.